This T cell receptor beta chain was obtained from a study of T cells in women clearing cervical HPV infection. Study as a whole: Blood came at first lesion visit for cases, post-clearance for controls.

Germline lookup yields CDR1 MNHNS and CDR2 SASEGT. This CDR3 has 13 residues. Measured with immunoSEQ multiplex PCR; TCRdb has only the in-frame clones, and not every one. The specimen's table records fewer than 40,000 clones. With respect to this clone: The sequenced fragment ends 3 residues before the CDR3 boundary, so the rest is inferred from the germline J gene.

Sequenced input: blood buffy coat. The receptor's source is a woman aged 18 to 75 with a cervical HPV16 infection that either progressed to CIN3+ or cleared (not recorded which). This chain connects TRBV6-1 to TRBJ1-3; the D gene is possibly TRBD1 (6 bases). CDR3 region: CASSVGGTGSIYF. The CDR3 bases that were read are TGTGCCAGCAGTGTAGGGGGTACCGGGTCC.